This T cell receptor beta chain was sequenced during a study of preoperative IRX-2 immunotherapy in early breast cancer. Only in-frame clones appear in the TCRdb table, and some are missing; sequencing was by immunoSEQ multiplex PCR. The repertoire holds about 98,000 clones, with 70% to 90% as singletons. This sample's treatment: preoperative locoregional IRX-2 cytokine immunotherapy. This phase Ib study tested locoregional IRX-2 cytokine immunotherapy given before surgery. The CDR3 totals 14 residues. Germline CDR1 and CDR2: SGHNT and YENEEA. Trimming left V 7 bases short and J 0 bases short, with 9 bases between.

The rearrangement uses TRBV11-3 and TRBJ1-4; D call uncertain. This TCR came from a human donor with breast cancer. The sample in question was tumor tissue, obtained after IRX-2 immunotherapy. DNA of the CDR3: TGTGCCAGCACGTTCGGAGCAACTAATGAAAAACTGTTTTTT. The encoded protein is CASTFGATNEKLFF. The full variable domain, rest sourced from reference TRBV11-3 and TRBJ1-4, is EAGVVQSPRYKIIEKKQPVAFWCNPISGHNTLYWYLQNLGQGPELLIRYENEEAVDDSQLPKDRFSAERLKGVDSTLKIQPAELGDSAVYLCASTFGATNEKLFFGSGTQLSVL.